Here is one T cell receptor beta chain with its context. What it recognizes is unknown. CDR1 MDHEN and CDR2 SYDVKM come from the germline V gene. Trimming pared 6 bases from V and 5 bases from J, leaving 10 bases between. The CDR3 spans 13 residues. TCRdb's table, derived via immunoSEQ multiplex PCR, lists solely in-frame clones and lacks some. The table lists 150,000 to 200,000 clones, approximately 91% of them singletons, with approximately 5.7% in the top ten. These data come from a study of T cell responses to AZD1222 COVID-19 vaccine. Study in general: Timing groups of about 4 and about 12 weeks for second doses were pooled. Study outcomes and limitations: Spike regions recognized by vaccine-associated CD4 TCRs spanned the protein, led by 160-218 and 743-854. Among the donors, most were white British and more were female, and clonal diversity was possibly underestimated. No repertoire was sampled before or during the peak T cell response, only after it.

The sample in question was peripheral blood, obtained on day 0 of AZD1222 vaccination. The sequence derives from an adult in good health. The rearrangement joins TRBV28 to TRBJ2-2; D unresolved. The CDR3 DNA reads as TGTGCCAGCAGAGCCGCCGGGACCGGGGAGCTGTTTTTT. The encoded protein is CASRAAGTGELFF.